This TCR beta chain was sequenced in a study of graft-versus-host responses after intestinal transplantation. General study results and limits: GvH clones were found in recipient marrow; some appeared first in ileum or blood.

Some clones are missing from TCRdb's copy, which holds only in-frame ones; the method was immunoSEQ multiplex PCR. Among tens of thousands of clones, more than 85% were seen once, and the ten largest hold around 0.5%. On this clone: Its antigen is unknown.

This CDR3 is built from 14 residues. CDR1 and CDR2 from the germline V gene are SGHDT and YYEEEE. Trimming took 4 bases from V and 3 from J, leaving 11 bases between them. This chain uses TRBV5-6 with TRBJ2-1, with no clear D. Sequenced material: unstimulated CD8+ T cells sorted from spleen or lymph node cells, taken before intestinal transplant. This clonotype was sampled from a human donor who received an intestinal transplant. The CDR3, as DNA: TGTGCCAGCAGCCCCATGAGGATCTACAATGAGCAGTTCTTC. This sequence encodes CASSPMRIYNEQFF.